The 16 T cell receptor beta chains below come from one sample, sequenced in a study of blood T cell repertoires in COVID-19. Here immunoSEQ multiplex PCR was the method, and the copy in TCRdb shows in-frame clones only, minus some. The sample carries about 32,000 clones, 85% to 95% recorded once. The material sequenced was peripheral blood. These receptors originate from a male donor with active COVID-19.

The chain uses TRBV3-1 (or the pseudogene TRBV3-2) and TRBJ1-1; 8 bases agree with TRBD1. The length of the CDR3 is 14 residues. Looked up from germline, CDR1 is LGHDT and CDR2 is YNNKEL (reference sequence). V was clipped by 4 bases and J by 1 base; unmatched bases: 2. In DNA, the CDR3 is TGTGCCAGCAGCCTAGGACAGGGGAACACTGAAGCTTTCTTT. Translated, it gives CASSLGQGNTEAFF.

This chain links TRBV27 with TRBJ1-1; D is undetermined. This CDR3 has 13 residues. CDR1 MNHEY and CDR2 SMNVEV come from the germline V gene (reference sequence). V was clipped by 8 bases and J by 0 bases, with 10 bases between them. CDR3 sequence: CASGRRLNTEAFF. Written as DNA, the CDR3 is TGTGCCAGCGGGCGACGCCTGAACACTGAAGCTTTCTTT.

This clone was seen only once. The rearrangement links TRBV5-1 to TRBJ1-1, with D perhaps TRBD1 (6 bases). V was pared by 4 bases and J by 4 bases, with 20 bases between. The CDR3 spans 16 residues. Looked up from germline, CDR1 is SGHRS and CDR2 is YFSETQ. CDR3 amino acids: CASSTTVTGSVTEAFF. DNA for the CDR3: TGCGCCAGCAGCACCACGGTCACAGGGTCGGTCACTGAAGCTTTCTTT.

This rearrangement joins TRBV10-1 to TRBJ2-2, with D maybe TRBD1 (5 bases). The germline gives CDR1 WNHNN, CDR2 SYGVQD (reference sequence). The germline V and J ends were trimmed by 10 bases and 7 bases, with 19 bases remaining between them. The length of the CDR3 is 14 residues. The chain's CDR3 is CATGVGRGDGELFF. For the CDR3, the DNA is TGCGCCACAGGAGTAGGAAGGGGCGACGGGGAGCTGTTTTTT.

The rearrangement uses TRBV7-9 and TRBJ2-1; 14 bases align to TRBD2. This CDR3 contains 18 residues. The V segment lost 5 bases and the J segment 9 bases; nucleotides outside the gene matches: 15. CDR1 and CDR2 from the germline V gene are SEHNR and FQNEAQ (reference sequence). The CDR3 DNA reads as TGTGCCAGCAGCCACCCGAGATCGACGGGACTAGCGGGGGTTGAGCAGTTCTTC. This gives the protein CASSHPRSTGLAGVEQFF.

The genes are TRBV7-3 and TRBJ2-2; unclear D gene. The length of the CDR3 is 14 residues. In germline, CDR1 is SGHTA, CDR2 FQGTGA. V lost 0 bases, J lost 6 bases, and 8 bases lay in between. CDR3 DNA sequence: TGTGCCAGCAGCTTAACGTCAGTGTCCGGGGAGCTGTTTTTT. Amino acid sequence: CASSLTSVSGELFF.

The genes are TRBV2 and TRBJ1-5; the D gene is possibly TRBD1 (6 bases). V lost 6 bases and J 0 bases, leaving 12 bases between the germline ends. This CDR3 has 15 residues. The germline gives CDR1 SNHLY, CDR2 FYNNEI. The CDR3 DNA reads TGTGCCAGCAGCCCGACAGGATTTAGCAATCAGCCCCAGCATTTT. This sequence encodes CASSPTGFSNQPQHF. The variable domain in full, with the rest retrieved from reference TRBV2 and TRBJ1-5, is EPEVTQTPSHQVTQMGQEVILRCVPISNHLYFYWYRQILGQKVEFLVSFYNNEISEKSEIFDDQFSVERPDGSNFTLKIRSTKLEDSAMYFCASSPTGFSNQPQHFGDGTRLSIL.

The chain recombines TRBV11-2 with TRBJ2-5, with D possibly being TRBD2 (5 bases). The V gene lost 1 base and the J gene lost 0 bases, with 6 bases spanning the gap. The germline CDR1 and CDR2 sequences are SGHAT and FQNNGV. CDR3 length: 14 residues. The CDR3 region has the DNA TGTGCCAGCAGCTTAGGACTAAACCAAGAGACCCAGTACTTC. Translating it yields CASSLGLNQETQYF.

The rearrangement joins TRBV5-4 to TRBJ1-1, with D perhaps matching TRBD1 (5 bases). Per the germline V gene, CDR1 is SGHNT and CDR2 is YYREEE (reference sequence). V was clipped by 4 bases and J by 1 base, with 11 bases between them. The CDR3 contains 14 residues. As DNA, the CDR3 is TGTGCCAGCAGCGAGGGACTCACGAACACTGAAGCTTTCTTT. It yields the protein CASSEGLTNTEAFF.

The chain is built from TRBV2 and TRBJ1-1; D not resolved. The V gene's germline CDR1 is SNHLY and CDR2 FYNNEI. The CDR3 contains 12 residues. Trimming pared 4 bases from V and 10 bases from J, leaving 13 bases between. CDR3 in DNA: TGTGCCAGCAGTGGAACCTTAAGCCCAGCTTTCTTT. Translation gives CASSGTLSPAFF.

V gene TRBV7-3 combines with J gene TRBJ2-2; 10 bases map to TRBD2. Trimming cost V 4 bases and J 5 bases; bases outside gene matches: 7. The CDR3 runs to 16 residues. Germline CDR1 is SGHTA and CDR2 is FQGTGA. CDR3 sequence: CASSSLAGGSTGELFF. CDR3 in DNA: TGTGCCAGCAGCTCCTTAGCGGGGGGTAGTACCGGGGAGCTGTTTTTT.

The chain recombines TRBV3-1 (or the pseudogene TRBV3-2) with TRBJ2-3, with D perhaps TRBD2 (6 bases). Trimming pared 0 bases from V and 6 bases from J, leaving 16 bases between. The CDR3 sequence is 16 residues long. Germline assignment: CDR1 LGHDT and CDR2 YNNKEL (reference sequence). This chain's CDR3 is CASSQERAGGGDTQYF. The CDR3 DNA sequence: TGTGCCAGCAGCCAAGAGCGGGCCGGGGGAGGCGATACGCAGTATTTT.

The chain employs TRBV4-3 and TRBJ1-4; 7 bases match TRBD1. The CDR3 covers 15 residues. Germline V gene data show CDR1 as LGHNA and CDR2 as YSLEER. With V trimmed by 4 bases and J by 5 bases, 7 bases remained unmatched. Here the CDR3 reads CASSPEGQANEKLFF. CDR3 coding DNA: TGCGCCAGCAGCCCCGAAGGACAGGCGAATGAAAAACTGTTTTTT.

The V call is TRBV6-1, the J call TRBJ1-5; D is uncertain. V shed 1 base and J shed 11 bases, with 9 bases lying between them. This CDR3 contains 12 residues. The germline V gene encodes CDR1 MNHNS and CDR2 SASEGT. The CDR3 sequence is CASSEGRVTQHF. DNA for the CDR3: TGTGCCAGCAGTGAAGGACGGGTGACCCAGCATTTT.

The CDR3 spells CASSLLRSVLGVEQFF. In DNA form, the CDR3 reads TGTGCCAGCAGCTTACTGCGCTCTGTCCTAGGGGTCGAGCAGTTCTTC. The chain has TRBV11-2 and TRBJ2-1, with TRBD1 as a possible D gene (5 bases). This CDR3 is built from 16 residues. Germline loops: CDR1 SGHAT, CDR2 FQNNGV. The V gene lost 2 bases and the J gene lost 10 bases, with 21 bases spanning the gap.

The sample holds one count of this clone. The rearrangement uses TRBV3-1 (or the pseudogene TRBV3-2) and TRBJ1-4; D gene ambiguous. The CDR3 extends over 16 amino acids. Germline CDR1 reads LGHDT; CDR2 reads YNNKEL (reference sequence). V lost 0 bases, J lost 4 bases, and 12 bases lay in between. The CDR3 spells CASSQEVARRNEKLFF. CDR3 coding DNA: TGTGCCAGCAGCCAAGAGGTGGCCAGGCGTAATGAAAAACTGTTTTTT.